Presented here are 21 T cell receptor beta chains from one specimen sequenced in a study of glioma-infiltrating T cells after dendritic cell vaccination. Clones were sequenced by immunoSEQ multiplex PCR, and TCRdb holds only the in-frame ones, with some missing. Seen here are 91,000 or so clones, around 80% observed once, and the top ten hold roughly 5.9%. Noted time point: after dendritic cell vaccination, including at tumor progression/relapse. The source was blood, collected after dendritic cell vaccination. All receptors derive from a human donor with glioblastoma.

CDR3 amino acids: CASSSRDSHNEQFF. Written as DNA, the CDR3 is TGTGCCAGCAGTTCCCGGGACAGCCACAATGAGCAGTTCTTC. J is TRBJ2-1 and V is TRBV27; 7 bases agree with TRBD1. The CDR3 loop spans 14 amino acids. The germline V gene encodes CDR1 MNHEY and CDR2 SMNVEV (reference sequence). Trimming took 4 bases from V and 5 from J; bases not matched to a gene: 5.

This clone was detected only a few times. The identical CDR3 is also encoded by other nucleotide sequences in the sample. DNA of the CDR3: TGTGCCAGCAGCTTGGGAGTAATCACTGAAGCTTTCTTT. Translating it yields CASSLGVITEAFF. The chain is built from TRBV5-4 and TRBJ1-1; the D is unclear. V was trimmed by 0 bases and J by 4 bases, leaving 7 bases between them. The germline CDR1 and CDR2 sequences are SGHNT and YYREEE (reference sequence). The CDR3 contains 13 residues.

V usage is TRBV28 and J usage is TRBJ2-5; the D is unclear. Trimming left V 5 bases short and J 1 base short, with 11 bases between. CDR3 length equals 14 residues. From germline, CDR1 is MDHEN and CDR2 SYDVKM. The CDR3 spells CASSTAWAQETQYF. The CDR3 coding sequence is TGTGCCAGCAGTACAGCCTGGGCCCAAGAGACCCAGTACTTC.

The J gene is TRBJ1-1, the V gene TRBV25-1; 7 positions match TRBD1. V shed 6 bases and J 0 bases; nucleotides not matched to a gene: 10. Per the germline V gene, CDR1 is MGHDK and CDR2 is SYGVNS. This CDR3 region has 16 residues. The CDR3 loop reads CASSLTGDGMNTEAFF. The CDR3 DNA follows: TGTGCCAGCAGCTTAACAGGGGATGGAATGAACACTGAAGCTTTCTTT.

This chain joins TRBV6-1 and TRBJ1-1, with 10 positions matching TRBD1. The CDR3 has 16 amino acids. With V trimmed by 2 bases and J by 4 bases, 7 bases remained unmatched. From germline, CDR1 is MNHNS and CDR2 SASEGT. The CDR3 sequence is CASSEPGQGLGTEAFF. In DNA, the CDR3 is TGTGCCAGCAGTGAACCGGGACAGGGGCTGGGCACTGAAGCTTTCTTT.

The rearrangement links TRBV10-3 to TRBJ2-3, with D tentatively TRBD2 (5 bases). V lost 2 bases, J lost 5 bases, and 14 bases lay in between. Germline CDR1 reads ENHRY; CDR2 reads SYGVKD. The CDR3 is made up of 15 amino acids. The CDR3 spells CAISEPSGPGDTQYF. The DNA of the CDR3 is TGTGCCATCAGTGAGCCGAGCGGCCCAGGAGATACGCAGTATTTT.

The chain combines TRBV10-3 with TRBJ2-7, with D uncertain. Germline V lookup: CDR1 ENHRY, CDR2 SYGVKD. The CDR3 is made up of 12 amino acids. V was cut by 4 bases and J by 7 bases, with 11 bases left in between. In nucleotides, the CDR3 is TGTGCCATCAGTGGAACAGTGGGTGAGCAGTACTTC. It specifies CAISGTVGEQYF.

The V gene is TRBV10-3, the J gene TRBJ2-2; weak D call: TRBD2 (6 bases). CDR1 ENHRY and CDR2 SYGVKD come from the germline V gene. V lost 6 bases and J 2 bases, leaving 13 bases between the germline ends. The CDR3 extends over 15 amino acids. The chain's CDR3 is CAISTGLANTGELFF. The CDR3 DNA reads TGTGCCATCAGCACGGGACTCGCTAACACCGGGGAGCTGTTTTTT.

The CDR3 DNA reads as TGCGCCAGCATGGAGGGCAGGGTAGAGACCCAGTACTTC. Translated: CASMEGRVETQYF. The J gene is TRBJ2-5, the V gene TRBV5-1, with D maybe TRBD2 (6 bases). With 6 bases removed from V and 4 bases from J, the gap between germline ends came to 13 bases. Per germline, CDR1 SGHRS and CDR2 YFSETQ. The CDR3 has 13 amino acids.

V and J are TRBV28 and TRBJ1-3; TRBD1 agrees at 8 bases. From germline, CDR1 is MDHEN and CDR2 SYDVKM. With V trimmed by 6 bases and J by 0 bases, 13 bases remained unmatched. CDR3 size: 18 residues. CDR3 DNA: TGTGCCAGCAGCTCCCGGGACAGGTCAAGCACCTCTGGAAACACCATATATTTT. Encoded protein: CASSSRDRSSTSGNTIYF.

This chain uses TRBV5-1 with TRBJ2-1, with D unresolved. The CDR3 contains 16 residues. Per the germline V gene, CDR1 is SGHRS and CDR2 is YFSETQ. Trimming shortened V by 4 bases and J by 0 bases, and 14 bases separated the two germline ends. The CDR3 here is CASSPPTESSYNEQFF. In DNA form, the CDR3 reads TGCGCCAGCAGCCCTCCGACTGAGAGCTCCTACAATGAGCAGTTCTTC. Supplemented by reference TRBV5-1 and TRBJ2-1, the full variable domain reads KAGVTQTPRYLIKTRGQQVTLSCSPISGHRSVSWYQQTPGQGLQFLFEYFSETQRNKGNFPGRFSGRQFSNSRSEMNVSTLELGDSALYLCASSPPTESSYNEQFFGPGTRLTVL.

CDR3 in amino acids: CAISEWTSAYEQYF. The CDR3, as DNA: TGTGCCATCAGTGAATGGACTAGCGCCTACGAGCAGTACTTC. The J gene is TRBJ2-7, the V gene TRBV10-3; 9 nucleotides match TRBD2. Germline CDR1 reads ENHRY; CDR2 reads SYGVKD. There are 14 residues in the CDR3. J lost 2 bases, V lost 3 bases, and 2 bases had no gene match.

The genes are TRBV2 and TRBJ1-1, with 11 bases matching TRBD1. The V gene's germline CDR1 is SNHLY and CDR2 FYNNEI. The junction had 7 bases not matched to a gene; V was cut back by 6 bases and J by 1 base. CDR3 length: 16 amino acids. This chain's CDR3 is CASSLGQGGRNTEAFF. As DNA, the CDR3 is TGTGCCAGCAGCTTGGGACAGGGGGGGAGGAACACTGAAGCTTTCTTT.

This sequence joins TRBV4-1 and TRBJ1-5; D uncertain. This CDR3 has 15 residues. Looked up from germline, CDR1 is MGHRA and CDR2 is YSYEKL. Trimming pared 2 bases from V and 0 bases from J, leaving 8 bases between. The CDR3 reads CASSQYITSNQPQHF. CDR3 nucleotides: TGCGCCAGCAGCCAATACATAACTAGCAATCAGCCCCAGCATTTT.

This clone was recorded a few times. The V and J genes are TRBV7-2 and TRBJ2-1; 7 bases line up with TRBD1. The CDR3 is 14 amino acids. Germline-derived CDR1 and CDR2 are SGHTA and FQGNSA. Trimming took 3 bases from V and 5 from J; bases not matched to a gene: 4. Written as DNA, the CDR3 is TGTGCCAGCAGCTTTACCGGGACAGACAATGAGCAGTTCTTC. This translates into CASSFTGTDNEQFF.

The chain links TRBV7-3 to TRBJ2-3, with 7 nucleotides matching TRBD2. With V trimmed by 2 bases and J by 5 bases, 4 bases remained unmatched. Germline V CDR1 and CDR2: SGHTA, FQGTGA. The CDR3 has 14 residues. The CDR3 DNA is TGTGCCAGCAGCTTAGCGGGAGTTTTAGATACGCAGTATTTT. Translation gives CASSLAGVLDTQYF.

The gene calls are TRBV18 and TRBJ1-5; no clear D gene. Germline CDR1 is KGHSH and CDR2 is LQKENI. The CDR3 is 14 residues long. V was clipped by 3 bases and J by 1 base, with 7 bases between them. CDR3 sequence reads: CASSPYSSNQPQHF. The DNA for the CDR3 is TGTGCCAGCTCACCGTACAGCAGCAATCAGCCCCAGCATTTT.

The gene calls are TRBV28 and TRBJ1-2; 7 bases align to TRBD1. V lost 3 bases and J lost 2; bases outside the gene matches: 12. Germline CDR1 MDHEN, CDR2 SYDVKM. CDR3 length equals 17 residues. CDR3 nucleotides: TGTGCCAGCAGTTTTATCCGTACAGGGGACAGCAACTATGGCTACACCTTC. Encoded protein: CASSFIRTGDSNYGYTF.

CDR3 DNA sequence: TGTGCCAGCAGCTCGACAGGCCTGAACACCGGGGAGCTGTTTTTT. This codes for CASSSTGLNTGELFF. This sequence joins TRBV7-9 and TRBJ2-2, with D possibly matching TRBD1 (6 bases). CDR1 and CDR2 (germline): SEHNR, FQNEAQ (reference sequence). V lost 4 bases and J 1 base, leaving 10 bases between the germline ends. This CDR3 is 15 amino acids long.

Here the CDR3 reads CASSAVLLAREQYF. The CDR3 DNA reads TGCGCCAGCAGCGCGGTTCTTTTAGCCCGCGAGCAGTACTTC. The chain uses TRBV5-1 and TRBJ2-7, with D uncertain. This CDR3 spans 14 amino acids. Looked up from germline, CDR1 is SGHRS and CDR2 is YFSETQ. Trimming left V 4 bases short and J 6 bases short, with 17 bases between.

The chain combines TRBV10-3 with TRBJ1-5, with 8 bases lining up with TRBD1. The CDR3 runs to 14 residues. Germline CDR1 ENHRY, CDR2 SYGVKD. Germline trimming cut 4 bases from V and 4 bases from J; bases unmatched to any gene: 3. CDR3 amino acids: CAISGGDRNQPQHF. In DNA form, the CDR3 reads TGTGCCATCAGTGGGGGGGACAGGAATCAGCCCCAGCATTTT.